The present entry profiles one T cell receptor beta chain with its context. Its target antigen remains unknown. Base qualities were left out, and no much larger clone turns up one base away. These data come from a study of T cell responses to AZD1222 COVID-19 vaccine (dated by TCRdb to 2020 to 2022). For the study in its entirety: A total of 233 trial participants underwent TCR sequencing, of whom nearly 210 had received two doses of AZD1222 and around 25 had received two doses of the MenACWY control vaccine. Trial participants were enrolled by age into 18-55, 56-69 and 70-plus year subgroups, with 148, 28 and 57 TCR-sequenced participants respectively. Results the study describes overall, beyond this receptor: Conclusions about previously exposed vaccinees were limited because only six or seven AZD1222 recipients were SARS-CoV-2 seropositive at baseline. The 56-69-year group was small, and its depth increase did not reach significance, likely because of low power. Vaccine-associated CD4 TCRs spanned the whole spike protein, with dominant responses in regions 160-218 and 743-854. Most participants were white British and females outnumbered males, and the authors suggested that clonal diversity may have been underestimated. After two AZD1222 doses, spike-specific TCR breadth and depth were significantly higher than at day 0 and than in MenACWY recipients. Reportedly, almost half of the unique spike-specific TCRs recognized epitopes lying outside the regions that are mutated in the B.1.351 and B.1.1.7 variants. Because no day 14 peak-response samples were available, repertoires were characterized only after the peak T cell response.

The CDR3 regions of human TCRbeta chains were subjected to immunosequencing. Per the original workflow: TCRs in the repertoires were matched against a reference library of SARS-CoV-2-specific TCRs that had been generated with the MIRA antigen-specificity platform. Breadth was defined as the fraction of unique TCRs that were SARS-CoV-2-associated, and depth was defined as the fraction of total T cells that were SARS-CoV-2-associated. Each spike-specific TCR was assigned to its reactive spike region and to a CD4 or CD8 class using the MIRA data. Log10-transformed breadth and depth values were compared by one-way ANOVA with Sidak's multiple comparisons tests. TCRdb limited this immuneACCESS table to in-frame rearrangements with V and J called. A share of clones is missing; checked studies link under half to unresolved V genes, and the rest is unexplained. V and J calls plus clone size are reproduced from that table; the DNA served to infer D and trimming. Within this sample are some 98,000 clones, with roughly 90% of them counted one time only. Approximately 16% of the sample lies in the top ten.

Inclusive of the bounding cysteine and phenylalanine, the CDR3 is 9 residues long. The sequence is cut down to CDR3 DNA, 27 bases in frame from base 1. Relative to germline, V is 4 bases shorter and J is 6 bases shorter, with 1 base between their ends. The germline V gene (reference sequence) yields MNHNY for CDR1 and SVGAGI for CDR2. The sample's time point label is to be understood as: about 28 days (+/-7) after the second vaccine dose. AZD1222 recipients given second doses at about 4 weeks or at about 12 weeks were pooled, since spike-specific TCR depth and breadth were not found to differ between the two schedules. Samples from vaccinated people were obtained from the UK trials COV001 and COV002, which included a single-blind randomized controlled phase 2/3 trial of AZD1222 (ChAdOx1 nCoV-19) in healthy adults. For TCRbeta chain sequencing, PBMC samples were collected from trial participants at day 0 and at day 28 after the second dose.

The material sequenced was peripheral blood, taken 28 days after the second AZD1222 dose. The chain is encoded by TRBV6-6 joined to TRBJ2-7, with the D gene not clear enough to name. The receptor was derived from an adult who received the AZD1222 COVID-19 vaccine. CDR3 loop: CASSSEQYF. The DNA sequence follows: TGTGCCAGCAGTTCCGAGCAGTACTTC.